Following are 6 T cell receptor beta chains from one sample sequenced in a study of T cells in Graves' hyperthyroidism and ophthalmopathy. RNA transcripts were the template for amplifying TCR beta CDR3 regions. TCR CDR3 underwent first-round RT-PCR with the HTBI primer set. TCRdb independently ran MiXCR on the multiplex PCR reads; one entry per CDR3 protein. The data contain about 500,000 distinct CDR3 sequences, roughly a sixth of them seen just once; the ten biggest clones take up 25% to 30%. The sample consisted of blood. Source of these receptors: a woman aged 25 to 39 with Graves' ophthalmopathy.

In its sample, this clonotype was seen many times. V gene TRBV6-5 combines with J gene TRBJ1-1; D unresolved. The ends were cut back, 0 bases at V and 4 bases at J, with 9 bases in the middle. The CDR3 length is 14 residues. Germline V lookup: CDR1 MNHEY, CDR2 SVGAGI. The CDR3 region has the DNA TGTGCCAGCAGTTACTCAGGGCAGGTCACTGAAGCTTTCTTT. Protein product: CASSYSGQVTEAFF.

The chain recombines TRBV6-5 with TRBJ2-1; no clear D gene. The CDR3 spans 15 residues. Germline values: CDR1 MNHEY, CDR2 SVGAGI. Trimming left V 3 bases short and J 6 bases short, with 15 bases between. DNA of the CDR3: TGTGCCAGCAGTTATGAGCCAGGCATAGTCAATGAGCAGTTCTTC. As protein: CASSYEPGIVNEQFF.

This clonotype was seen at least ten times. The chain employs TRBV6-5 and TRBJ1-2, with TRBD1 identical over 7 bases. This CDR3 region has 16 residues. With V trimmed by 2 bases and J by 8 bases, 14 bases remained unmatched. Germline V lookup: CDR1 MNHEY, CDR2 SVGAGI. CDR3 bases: TGTGCCAGCAGTTACGATTGGATACAGGGGCGGGGAGGCTACACCTTC. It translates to CASSYDWIQGRGGYTF.

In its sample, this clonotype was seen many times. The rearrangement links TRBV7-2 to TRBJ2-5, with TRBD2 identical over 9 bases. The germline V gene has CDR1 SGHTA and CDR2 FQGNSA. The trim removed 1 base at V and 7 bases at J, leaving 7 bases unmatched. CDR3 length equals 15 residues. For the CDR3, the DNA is TGTGCCAGCAGCTTAGTAGCGGGAGTTATCGTGACCCAGTACTTC. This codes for CASSLVAGVIVTQYF.

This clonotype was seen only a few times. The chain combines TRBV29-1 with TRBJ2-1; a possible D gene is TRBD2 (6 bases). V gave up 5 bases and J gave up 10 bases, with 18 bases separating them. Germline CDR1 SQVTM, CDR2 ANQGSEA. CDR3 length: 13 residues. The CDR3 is CSVMSGVPLEQFF. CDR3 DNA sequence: TGCAGCGTTATGTCGGGAGTCCCCCTCGAGCAGTTCTTC.

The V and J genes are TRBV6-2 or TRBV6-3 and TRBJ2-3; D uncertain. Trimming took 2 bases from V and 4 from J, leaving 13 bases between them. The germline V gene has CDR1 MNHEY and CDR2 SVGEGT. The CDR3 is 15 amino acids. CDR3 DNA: TGTGCCAGCAGTTACGGGGATGACTCCCCAGATACGCAGTATTTT. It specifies CASSYGDDSPDTQYF.